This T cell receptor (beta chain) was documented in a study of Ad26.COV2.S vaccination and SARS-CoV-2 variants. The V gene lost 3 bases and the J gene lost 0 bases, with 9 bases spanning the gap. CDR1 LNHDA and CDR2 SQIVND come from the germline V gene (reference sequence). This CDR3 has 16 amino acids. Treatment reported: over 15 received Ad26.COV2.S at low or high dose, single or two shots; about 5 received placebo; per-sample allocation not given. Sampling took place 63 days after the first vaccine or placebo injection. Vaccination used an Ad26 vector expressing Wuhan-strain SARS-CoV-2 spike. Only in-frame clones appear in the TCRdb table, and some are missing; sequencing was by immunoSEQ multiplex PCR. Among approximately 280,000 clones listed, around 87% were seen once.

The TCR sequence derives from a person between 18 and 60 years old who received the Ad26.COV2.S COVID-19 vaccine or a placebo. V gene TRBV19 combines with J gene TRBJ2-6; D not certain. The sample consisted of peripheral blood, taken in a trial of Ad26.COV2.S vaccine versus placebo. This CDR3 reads CASSILVFSGANVLTF. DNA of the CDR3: TGTGCCAGTAGTATTCTCGTCTTCTCTGGGGCCAACGTCCTGACTTTC.